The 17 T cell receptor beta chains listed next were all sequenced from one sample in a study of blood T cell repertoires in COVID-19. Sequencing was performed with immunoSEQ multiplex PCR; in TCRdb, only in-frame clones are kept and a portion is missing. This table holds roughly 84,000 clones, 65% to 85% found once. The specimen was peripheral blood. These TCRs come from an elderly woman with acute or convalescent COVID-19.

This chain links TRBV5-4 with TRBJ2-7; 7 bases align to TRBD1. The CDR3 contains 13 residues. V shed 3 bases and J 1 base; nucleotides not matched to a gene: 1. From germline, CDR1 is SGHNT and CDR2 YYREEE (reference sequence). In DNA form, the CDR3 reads TGTGCCAGCAGCTGGACAGGTTCCTACGAGCAGTACTTC. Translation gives CASSWTGSYEQYF.

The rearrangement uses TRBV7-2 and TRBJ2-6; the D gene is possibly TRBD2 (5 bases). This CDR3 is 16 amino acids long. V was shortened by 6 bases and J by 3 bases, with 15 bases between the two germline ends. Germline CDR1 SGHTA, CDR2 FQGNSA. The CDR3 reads CASSTKRAFGANVLTF. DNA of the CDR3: TGTGCCAGCAGTACTAAGAGGGCTTTTGGGGCCAACGTCCTGACTTTC.

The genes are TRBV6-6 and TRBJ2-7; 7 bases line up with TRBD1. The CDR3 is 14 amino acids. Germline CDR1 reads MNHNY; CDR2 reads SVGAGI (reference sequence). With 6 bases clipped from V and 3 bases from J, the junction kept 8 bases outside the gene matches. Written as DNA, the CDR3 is TGTGCCAGCAGCGGATCCGGGACAGTCTACGAGCAGTACTTC. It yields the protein CASSGSGTVYEQYF.

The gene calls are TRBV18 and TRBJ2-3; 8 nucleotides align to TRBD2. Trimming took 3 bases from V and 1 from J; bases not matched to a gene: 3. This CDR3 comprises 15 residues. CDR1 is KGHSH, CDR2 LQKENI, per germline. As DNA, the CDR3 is TGTGCCAGCTCACCGAGCGGGGGCGGCACAGATACGCAGTATTTT. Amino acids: CASSPSGGGTDTQYF.

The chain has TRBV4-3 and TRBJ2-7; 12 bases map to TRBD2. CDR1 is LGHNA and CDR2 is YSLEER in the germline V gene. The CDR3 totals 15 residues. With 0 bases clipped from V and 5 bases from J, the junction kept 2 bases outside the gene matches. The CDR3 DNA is TGCGCCAGCAGCCAAGAGACTAGCGGGGGTGACGAGCAGTACTTC. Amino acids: CASSQETSGGDEQYF.

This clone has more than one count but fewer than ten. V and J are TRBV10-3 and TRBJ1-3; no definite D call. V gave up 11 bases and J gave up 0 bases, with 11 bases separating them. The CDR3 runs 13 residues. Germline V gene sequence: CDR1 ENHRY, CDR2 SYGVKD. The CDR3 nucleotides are TGTGCCGGCCGAAACAGCTCTGGAAACACCATATATTTT. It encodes CAGRNSSGNTIYF.

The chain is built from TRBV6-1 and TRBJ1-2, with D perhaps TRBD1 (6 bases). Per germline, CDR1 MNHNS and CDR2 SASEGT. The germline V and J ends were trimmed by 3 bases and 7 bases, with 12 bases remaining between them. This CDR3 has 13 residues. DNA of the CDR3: TGTGCCAGCAGTGATTTGGGGGCGGCTGGCTACACCTTC. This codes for CASSDLGAAGYTF.

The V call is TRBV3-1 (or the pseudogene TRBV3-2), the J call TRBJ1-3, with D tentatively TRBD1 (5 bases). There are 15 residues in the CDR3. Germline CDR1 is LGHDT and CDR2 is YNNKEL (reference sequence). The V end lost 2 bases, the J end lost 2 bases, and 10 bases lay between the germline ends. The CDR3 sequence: CASSQLPGAGNTIYF. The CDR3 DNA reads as TGTGCCAGCAGCCAACTTCCGGGGGCTGGAAACACCATATATTTT.

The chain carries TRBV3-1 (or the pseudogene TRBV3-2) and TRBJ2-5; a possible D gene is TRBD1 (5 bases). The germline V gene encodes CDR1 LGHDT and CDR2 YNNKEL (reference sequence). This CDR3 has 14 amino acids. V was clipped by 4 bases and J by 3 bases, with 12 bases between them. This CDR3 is CASSLPQGKETQYF. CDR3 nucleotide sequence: TGTGCCAGCAGCCTCCCGCAGGGTAAAGAGACCCAGTACTTC.

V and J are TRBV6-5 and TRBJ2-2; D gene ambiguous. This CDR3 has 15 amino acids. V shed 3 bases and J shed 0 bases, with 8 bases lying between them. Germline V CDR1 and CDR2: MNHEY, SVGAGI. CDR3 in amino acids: CASSYWQTNTGELFF. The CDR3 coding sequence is TGTGCCAGCAGTTATTGGCAGACGAACACCGGGGAGCTGTTTTTT.

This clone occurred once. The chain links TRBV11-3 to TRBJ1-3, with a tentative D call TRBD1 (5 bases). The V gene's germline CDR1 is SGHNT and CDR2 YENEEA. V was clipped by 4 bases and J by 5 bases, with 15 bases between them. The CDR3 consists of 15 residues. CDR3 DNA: TGTGCCAGCAGCTCTGGAGGGGAGTTCAGAAACACCATATATTTT. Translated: CASSSGGEFRNTIYF.

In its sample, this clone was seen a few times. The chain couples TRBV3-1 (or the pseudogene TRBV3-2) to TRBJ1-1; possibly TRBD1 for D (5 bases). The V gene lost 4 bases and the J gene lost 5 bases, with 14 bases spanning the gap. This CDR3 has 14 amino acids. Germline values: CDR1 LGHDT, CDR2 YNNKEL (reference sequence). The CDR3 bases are TGTGCCAGCAGCCGCCGTGGGGCGGGAACTGAAGCTTTCTTT. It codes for CASSRRGAGTEAFF.

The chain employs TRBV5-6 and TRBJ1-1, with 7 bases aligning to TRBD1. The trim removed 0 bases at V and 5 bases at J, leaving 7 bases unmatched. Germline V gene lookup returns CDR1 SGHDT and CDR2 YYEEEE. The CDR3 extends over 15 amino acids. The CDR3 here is CASSLVRGRGTEAFF. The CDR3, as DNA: TGTGCCAGCAGCTTGGTAAGGGGGCGAGGAACTGAAGCTTTCTTT.

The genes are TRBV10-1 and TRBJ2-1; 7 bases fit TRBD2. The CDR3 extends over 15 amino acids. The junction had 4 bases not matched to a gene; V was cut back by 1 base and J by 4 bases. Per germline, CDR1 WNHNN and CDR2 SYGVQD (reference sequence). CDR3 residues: CASSEFGGGYNEQFF. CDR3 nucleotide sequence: TGCGCCAGCAGTGAGTTTGGGGGGGGGTACAATGAGCAGTTCTTC.

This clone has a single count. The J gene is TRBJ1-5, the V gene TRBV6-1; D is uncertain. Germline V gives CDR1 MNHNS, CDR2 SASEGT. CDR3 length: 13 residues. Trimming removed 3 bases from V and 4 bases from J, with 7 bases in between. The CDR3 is CASSEAGNQPQHF. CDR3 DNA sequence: TGTGCCAGCAGTGAGGCAGGAAATCAGCCCCAGCATTTT.

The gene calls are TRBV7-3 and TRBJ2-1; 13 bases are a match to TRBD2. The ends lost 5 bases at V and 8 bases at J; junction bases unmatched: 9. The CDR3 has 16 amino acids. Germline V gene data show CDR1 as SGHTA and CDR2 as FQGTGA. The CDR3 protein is CASSQPTSGGAHEQFF. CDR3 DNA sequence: TGTGCCAGCAGCCAACCTACTAGCGGGGGGGCTCATGAGCAGTTCTTC.

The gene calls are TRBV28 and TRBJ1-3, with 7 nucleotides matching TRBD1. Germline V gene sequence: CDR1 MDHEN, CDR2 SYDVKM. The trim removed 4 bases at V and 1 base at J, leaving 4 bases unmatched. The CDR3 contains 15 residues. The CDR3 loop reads CASSSSGGSGNTIYF. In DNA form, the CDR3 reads TGTGCCAGCAGTTCATCAGGGGGTTCTGGAAACACCATATATTTT.